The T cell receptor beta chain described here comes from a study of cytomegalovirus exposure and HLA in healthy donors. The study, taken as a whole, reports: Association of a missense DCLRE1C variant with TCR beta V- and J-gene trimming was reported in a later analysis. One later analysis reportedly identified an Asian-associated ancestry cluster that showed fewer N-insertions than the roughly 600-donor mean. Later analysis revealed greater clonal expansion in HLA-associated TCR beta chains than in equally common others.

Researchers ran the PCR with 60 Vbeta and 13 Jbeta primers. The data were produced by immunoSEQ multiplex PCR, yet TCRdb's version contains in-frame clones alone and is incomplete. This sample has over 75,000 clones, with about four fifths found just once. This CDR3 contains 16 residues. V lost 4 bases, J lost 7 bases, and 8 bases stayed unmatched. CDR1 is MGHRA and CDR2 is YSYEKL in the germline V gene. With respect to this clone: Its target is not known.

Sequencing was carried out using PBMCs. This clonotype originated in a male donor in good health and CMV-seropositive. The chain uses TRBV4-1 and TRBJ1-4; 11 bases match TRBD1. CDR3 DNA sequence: TGCGCCAGCAGCCCCCTTGGACAGGGGGCTGGTGAAAAACTGTTTTTT. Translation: CASSPLGQGAGEKLFF.